The T cell receptor (beta chain) described here comes from a study of blood T cells in healthy people across ages. Study results and limitations: Roughly linearly, TCR beta diversity per million T cells fell as age increased.

Points on this clonotype: Its specificity is unknown.

The use of a sample-barcoded 5' primer and a J-beta primer mix characterized a second PCR of 7 to 11 cycles. Every cDNA molecule carried a tag from a template-switch adaptor bearing 12 random nucleotides. Using its own MiXCR run on the 5' RACE reads, TCRdb lists one record per CDR3 protein. The sample contains 1.5 million to 2 million distinct CDR3 sequences, roughly 52% of which appear only once. Drawn from each donor were 9 to 10 milliliters of peripheral blood. Total RNA extracted from each sample amounted to at least 5.5 micrograms. CDR1 is DFQATT, CDR2 SNEGSKA, per germline (reference sequence). Deletions cut 0 bases from V and 6 bases from J, with 16 bases between. The length of the CDR3 is 15 residues.

The clonotype comes from a woman in her thirties or forties in good health. Input material: blood. V gene TRBV20-1 combines with J gene TRBJ2-3; either TRBD1 or TRBD2 may supply D (5 bases each). The CDR3 reads CSAREPGPKGDTQYF. The CDR3 DNA reads TGCAGTGCTAGAGAACCGGGGCCAAAGGGGGATACGCAGTATTTT.